The sequence of this TCR beta chain was determined in a study of blood T cell repertoires in COVID-19. Study-level information: Italy, Spain and the United States were the sources of the convalescent and acute COVID-19 samples. T cells, B-cell-depleted T cells, or PBMCs supplied cDNA or gDNA.

Original analysis: Nucleated cell number was recorded as an estimate derived from reference gene primer amplification. Some clones are missing from TCRdb's copy, which holds only in-frame ones; the method was immunoSEQ multiplex PCR. That table gives V, J and clone size, and the DNA gave D and trimming. This sample has 150,000 to 200,000 clones, with roughly 84% found just once. There are 11 residues in the CDR3. Germline V lookup: CDR1 LGHDT, CDR2 YNNKEL (reference sequence). Trimming left V 1 base short and J 11 bases short, with 5 bases between. The source is a woman of 80 years or more with active or convalescent COVID-19. V usage is TRBV3-1 (or the pseudogene TRBV3-2) and J usage is TRBJ2-2; D gene uncertain. Sequencing input: peripheral blood. The CDR3 loop is CASSQVSELFF. Here the CDR3 DNA reads TGTGCCAGCAGCCAAGTGAGTGAGCTGTTTTTT.